This T cell receptor beta chain was obtained from a study of cytomegalovirus exposure and HLA in healthy donors. PCR amplification relied on 60 Vbeta primers (plus 13 Jbeta primers). The repertoire was sequenced with immunoSEQ multiplex PCR; TCRdb's copy has only in-frame clones and lacks some. The table shows about 200,000 clones, with over 75% occurring only once. CDR3 length: 15 amino acids. The V gene's germline CDR1 is SGHRS and CDR2 YFSETQ. Trimming removed 0 bases at V and 4 bases at J, with 11 bases between. The chain links TRBV5-1 to TRBJ2-1, with D perhaps matching TRBD2 (5 bases). What was sequenced was PBMCs. This sequence originates from a woman aged 45-60 years in good health and CMV-seronegative. The chain's CDR3 is CASSLGGPGYNEQFF. The CDR3 coding sequence is TGCGCCAGCAGCTTGGGAGGGCCGGGGTACAATGAGCAGTTCTTC. The entire variable domain, with the rest obtained from reference TRBV5-1 and TRBJ2-1, is as follows: KAGVTQTPRYLIKTRGQQVTLSCSPISGHRSVSWYQQTPGQGLQFLFEYFSETQRNKGNFPGRFSGRQFSNSRSEMNVSTLELGDSALYLCASSLGGPGYNEQFFGPGTRLTVL.